This T cell receptor beta chain emerged from a study of blood T cell repertoires in COVID-19 (TCRdb year 2020). Background on the whole study: Collaborator samples came from the United States, Italy and Spain and covered acute and convalescent phases of COVID-19. The prospective study material was composed of cDNA or gDNA derived from T cells, B-cell-depleted T cells, or PBMCs. Subjects who had been exposed to COVID-19, were actively infected with it, or had recovered from it provided the deeply sampled blood TCRbeta repertoires that made up the dataset. The repertoires were released in a freely available public database meant as a resource for research on the immune response to SARS-CoV-2. The samples were drawn from the first 160 participants of the ongoing ImmuneRACE study and from 1,254 subjects provided by 6 global collaborators. A de-identified subject ID, COVID-19 status, age in years and sex were almost always included in the sample metadata. HLA class I and class II types, where available, came from metadata supplied by the sample provider rather than from assay-based typing.

Whole blood was collected in K2EDTA tubes by collaborating institutions according to the institutions' own protocols. For TCRbeta analysis, collaborators shipped samples as frozen whole blood, isolated PBMCs, or DNA extracted from either of those sample types. Points the paper makes about the study in general: Clinical and demographic metadata were provided uncurated, with the amount varying by source and participant.

On this clone itself: Which antigen it targets is not known. Base quality data are lacking; no much larger clone is found one base away.

CDR1 and CDR2 are read off the germline V gene as SGDLS and YYNGEE. Relative to germline, V is missing 2 bases and J is missing 7 bases, with 7 bases of the junction outside any gene match. From the cysteine up to the phenylalanine, the CDR3 has a length of 15 residues. The read is trimmed to its CDR3 DNA, 45 bases read in frame from base 1. TCRbeta CDR3 regions were amplified from genomic DNA using the immunoSEQ Assay, a bias-controlled multiplex PCR. As for how the authors treated the data: Nucleated cell counts per sample were estimated from amplification of reference gene primers within the assay. Sequence reads were collapsed and filtered to measure the absolute abundance of every unique TCRbeta CDR3 rearrangement. For each sample, productive Simpson clonality was calculated as the square root of Simpson's diversity index over productive rearrangements. Drawn from immuneACCESS, this table holds only the in-frame rearrangements with V and J called that TCRdb kept. Clones are partly lost; checked studies trace under half to an unresolved V gene and leave the rest unexplained. V, J and clone size are taken as reported in that table, and D and trimming were inferred from the DNA itself. A total of over 80,000 clones appear in this sample, around three quarters of them only once. The leading ten clones occupy about a tenth of the sample.

The V and J segments used are TRBV9 and TRBJ2-3; the junction holds 10 bases that match TRBD2. The sequence derives from a woman in her 70s with acute or convalescent COVID-19. The sample comprised peripheral blood. At the DNA level, the sequence is TGTGCCAGCAGCGTGGGGCTAGCGGGGGCCCATACGCAGTATTTT. This yields the protein CASSVGLAGAHTQYF.